This T cell receptor (beta chain) derives from a study of blood T cell repertoires in COVID-19 (dated by TCRdb to 2018 to 2021). Regarding the study in general: The collaborator samples originated in the United States, Italy and Spain and spanned the acute and convalescent phases of COVID-19. Samples came from the ongoing ImmuneRACE study (first 160 participants) plus 1,254 subjects from 6 global collaborators. The repertoires were released in a freely available public database meant as a resource for research on the immune response to SARS-CoV-2. The sample metadata nearly always contained a de-identified subject ID, COVID-19 status, age in years and sex. The material from the prospective study consisted of cDNA or gDNA derived from T cells, B-cell-depleted T cells, or PBMCs. HLA class I and class II types, where available, came from metadata supplied by the sample provider rather than from assay-based typing. The dataset comprised deeply sampled blood TCRbeta repertoires from subjects exposed to, actively infected with, or recovered from COVID-19.

A second Seattle source provided samples from volunteer blood donors who had recovered from COVID-19. The collaborating institutions used their own protocols to collect whole blood in K2EDTA tubes. Collaborator samples were shipped for TCRbeta analysis as frozen whole blood, isolated PBMCs, or DNA extracted from either sample type. This clone has only one observation. What antigen it recognizes has not been identified. No per-base quality is available; no much larger clone lies one base away. In the germline V gene, CDR1 corresponds to SGHTS and CDR2 to YDEGEE. Its CDR3 holds 17 amino acids, cysteine through phenylalanine. Only the CDR3 DNA is retained, 51 bases long and in frame from the first base. V loses 7 bases of germline sequence and J loses 2 bases, and the interval between the two ends is 24 bases. What the work shows at the level of the full study, not this receptor alone: The quantity of clinical and demographic metadata differed by source and by participant and was supplied without curation.

TCRbeta CDR3 regions were amplified from genomic DNA using the immunoSEQ Assay, a bias-controlled multiplex PCR. The authors processed their data as follows. Nucleated cell counts per sample were estimated from amplification of reference gene primers within the assay. Sequence reads were collapsed and filtered to measure the absolute abundance of every unique TCRbeta CDR3 rearrangement. Productive Simpson clonality was computed per sample as the square root of Simpson's diversity index over productive rearrangements. TCRdb provides this immuneACCESS table in a form limited to in-frame rearrangements. Some clones are lacking; in checked studies, under half of them reflect an unresolved V gene, and why the rest are absent is not known. The V and J calls and clone size were taken over from that table, and D and trimming were inferred from the DNA. The sample has fewer than 350,000 clones on record, 75% to 90% of them singletons. The ten largest clones add up to roughly 2.1% of the sample.

Sequencing was carried out using peripheral blood. This clonotype was sampled from a woman between 25 and 40 years old who had recovered from COVID-19. The chain links TRBV5-8 with TRBJ1-2, and possibly TRBD1, on 5 matching bases. DNA sequence: TGTGCCAGCCATAACCTTTCTTGGGGACTTACAAACTATGGCTACACCTTC. It translates to CASHNLSWGLTNYGYTF. The variable domain in full, with residues beyond the CDR3 obtained from the reference TRBV5-8 and TRBJ1-2 genes, is EAGVTQSPTHLIKTRGQQATLRCSPISGHTSVYWYQQALGLGLQFLLWYDEGEERNRGNFPPRFSGRQFPNYSSELNVNALELEDSALYLCASHNLSWGLTNYGYTFGSGTRLTVV.